This TCR beta chain was observed in a study of blood T cells in healthy people across ages. Deletions cut 8 bases from V and 3 bases from J, with 15 bases between. CDR1 is WSHSY and CDR2 is SAAADI in the germline V gene. CDR3 length: 14 residues. A second about 6 to 11 cycle PCR used barcoded and J-beta primers. Each CDR3 protein gets one entry after TCRdb re-called the 5' RACE reads with MiXCR. This table holds some 1.7 million distinct CDR3 sequences, approximately 28% found once. Ten or more counts support this clonotype. Its antigen is still unknown. In each sample, at least 7 million PBMCs were isolated. Findings of the study overall: Age showed a roughly linear inverse relationship with TCR beta diversity per million T cells. Diversity of TCR beta correlated strongly with naive T cell percentage.

The chain has TRBV10-2 and TRBJ2-3; possible D gene TRBD2, 6 bases. This TCR derives from a woman under 40 in good health. The specimen was blood. The CDR3, as DNA: TGCGCCAGCCTTCTAGCGACGGGGACAGATACGCAGTATTTT. Its protein is CASLLATGTDTQYF.